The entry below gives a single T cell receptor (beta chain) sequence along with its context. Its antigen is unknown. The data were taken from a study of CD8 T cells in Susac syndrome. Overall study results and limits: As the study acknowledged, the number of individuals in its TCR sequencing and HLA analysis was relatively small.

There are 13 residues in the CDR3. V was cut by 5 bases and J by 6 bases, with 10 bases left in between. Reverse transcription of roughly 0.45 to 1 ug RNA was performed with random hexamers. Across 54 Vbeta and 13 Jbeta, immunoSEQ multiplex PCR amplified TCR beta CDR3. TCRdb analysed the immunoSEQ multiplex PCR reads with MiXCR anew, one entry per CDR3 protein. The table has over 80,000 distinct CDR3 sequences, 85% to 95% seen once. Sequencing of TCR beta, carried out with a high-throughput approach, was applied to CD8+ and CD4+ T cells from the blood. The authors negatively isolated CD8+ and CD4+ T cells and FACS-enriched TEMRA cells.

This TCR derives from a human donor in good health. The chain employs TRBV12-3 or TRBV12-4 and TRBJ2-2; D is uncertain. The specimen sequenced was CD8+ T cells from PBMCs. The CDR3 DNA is TGTGCCAGCAGTGCGACGGCCTCCGGGGAGCTGTTTTTT. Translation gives CASSATASGELFF.